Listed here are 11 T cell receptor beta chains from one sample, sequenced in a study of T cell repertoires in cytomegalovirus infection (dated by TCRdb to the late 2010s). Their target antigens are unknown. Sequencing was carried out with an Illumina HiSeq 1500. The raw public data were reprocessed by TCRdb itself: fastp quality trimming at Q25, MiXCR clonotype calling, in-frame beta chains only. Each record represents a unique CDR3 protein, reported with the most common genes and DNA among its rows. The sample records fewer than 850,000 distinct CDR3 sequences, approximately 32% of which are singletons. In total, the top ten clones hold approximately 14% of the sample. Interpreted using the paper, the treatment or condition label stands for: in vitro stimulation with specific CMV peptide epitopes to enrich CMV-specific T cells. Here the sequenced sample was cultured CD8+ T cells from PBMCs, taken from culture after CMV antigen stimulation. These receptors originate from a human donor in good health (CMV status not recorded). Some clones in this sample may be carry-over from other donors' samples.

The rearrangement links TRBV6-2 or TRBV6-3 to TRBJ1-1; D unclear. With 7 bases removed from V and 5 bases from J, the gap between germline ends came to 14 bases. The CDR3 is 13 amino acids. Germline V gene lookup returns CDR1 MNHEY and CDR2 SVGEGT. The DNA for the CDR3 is TGTGCCAGCATCCTTAGTCAAGTAACTGAAGCTTTCTTT. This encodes CASILSQVTEAFF.

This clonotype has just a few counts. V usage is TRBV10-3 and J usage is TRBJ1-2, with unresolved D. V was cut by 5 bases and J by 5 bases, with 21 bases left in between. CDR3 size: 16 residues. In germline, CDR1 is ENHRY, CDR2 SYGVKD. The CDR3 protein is CAISKATDQGTYGYTF. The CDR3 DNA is TGTGCCATCAGTAAGGCAACAGACCAAGGAACTTATGGCTACACCTTC.

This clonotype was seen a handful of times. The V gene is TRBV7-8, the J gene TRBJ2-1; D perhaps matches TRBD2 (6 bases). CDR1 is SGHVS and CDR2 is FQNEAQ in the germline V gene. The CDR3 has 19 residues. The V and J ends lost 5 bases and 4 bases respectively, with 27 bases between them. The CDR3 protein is CASSRRLGVIAATYNEQFF. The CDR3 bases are TGTGCCAGCAGCCGTCGGTTAGGGGTTATAGCGGCGACTTACAATGAGCAGTTCTTC. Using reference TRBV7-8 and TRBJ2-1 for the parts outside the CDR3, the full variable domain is GAGVSQSPRYKVAKRGQDVALRCDPISGHVSLFWYQQALGQGPEFLTYFQNEAQLDKSGLPSDRFFAERPEGSVSTLKIQRTQQEDSAVYLCASSRRLGVIAATYNEQFFGPGTRLTVL.

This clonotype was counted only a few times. CDR3 DNA: TGCAGTGCTAGTGTAGCGGGGGAGTACATAGCCAAAAACATTCAGTACTTC. This gives the protein CSASVAGEYIAKNIQYF. The J gene is TRBJ2-4, the V gene TRBV20-1, with 9 bases that match TRBD2. From germline, CDR1 is DFQATT and CDR2 SNEGSKA (reference sequence). This CDR3 region has 17 residues. V gave up 3 bases and J gave up 0 bases; unmatched junction bases: 9.

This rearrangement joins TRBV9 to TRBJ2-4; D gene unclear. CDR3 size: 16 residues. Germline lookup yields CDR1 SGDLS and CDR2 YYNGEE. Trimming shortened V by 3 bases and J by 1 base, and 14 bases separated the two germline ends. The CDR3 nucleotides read TGTGCCAGCAGCGATGGTACCCGTCACGCCAAAAACATTCAGTACTTC. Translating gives CASSDGTRHAKNIQYF.

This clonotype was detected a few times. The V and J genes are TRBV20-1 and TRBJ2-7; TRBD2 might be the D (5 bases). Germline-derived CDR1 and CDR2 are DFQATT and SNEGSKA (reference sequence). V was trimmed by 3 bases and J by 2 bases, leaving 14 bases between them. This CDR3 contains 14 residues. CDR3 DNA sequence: TGCAGTGCTAGGGCCTACCGGGGTACCTACGAGCAGTACGTC. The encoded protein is CSARAYRGTYEQYV.

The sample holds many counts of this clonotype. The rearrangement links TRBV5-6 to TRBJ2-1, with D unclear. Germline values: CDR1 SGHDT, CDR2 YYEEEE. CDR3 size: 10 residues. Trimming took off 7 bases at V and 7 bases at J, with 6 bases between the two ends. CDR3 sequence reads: CASGLNEQFF. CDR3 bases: TGTGCCAGCGGGCTAAATGAGCAGTTCTTC.

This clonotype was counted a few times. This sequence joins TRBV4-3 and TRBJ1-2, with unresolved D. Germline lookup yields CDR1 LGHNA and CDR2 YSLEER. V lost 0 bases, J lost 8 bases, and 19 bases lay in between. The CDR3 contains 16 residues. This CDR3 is CASSQDGHSGQGGYTF. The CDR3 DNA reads TGCGCCAGCAGCCAAGACGGGCATTCAGGCCAAGGGGGCTACACCTTC.

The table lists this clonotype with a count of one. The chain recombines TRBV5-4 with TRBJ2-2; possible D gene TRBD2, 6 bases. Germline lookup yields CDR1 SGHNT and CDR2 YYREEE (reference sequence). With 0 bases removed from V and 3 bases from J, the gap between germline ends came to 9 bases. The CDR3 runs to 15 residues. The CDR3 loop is CASSLAWEDTGELFF. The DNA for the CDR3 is TGTGCCAGCAGCTTGGCCTGGGAGGACACCGGGGAGCTGTTTTTT.

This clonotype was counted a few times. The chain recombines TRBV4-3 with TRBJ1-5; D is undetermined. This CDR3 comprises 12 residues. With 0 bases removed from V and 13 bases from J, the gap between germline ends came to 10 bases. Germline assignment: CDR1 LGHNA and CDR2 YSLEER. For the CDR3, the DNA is TGCGCCAGCAGCCAAGATGGAGGGCGGCAGCATTTT. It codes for CASSQDGGRQHF.

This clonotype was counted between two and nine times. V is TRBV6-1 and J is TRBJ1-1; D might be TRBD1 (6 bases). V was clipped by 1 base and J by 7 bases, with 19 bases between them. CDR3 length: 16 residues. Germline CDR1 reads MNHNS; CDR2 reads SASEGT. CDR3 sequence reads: CASSEGGTLRGGEAFF. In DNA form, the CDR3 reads TGTGCCAGCAGTGAAGGAGGAACACTTCGAGGGGGTGAAGCTTTCTTT.